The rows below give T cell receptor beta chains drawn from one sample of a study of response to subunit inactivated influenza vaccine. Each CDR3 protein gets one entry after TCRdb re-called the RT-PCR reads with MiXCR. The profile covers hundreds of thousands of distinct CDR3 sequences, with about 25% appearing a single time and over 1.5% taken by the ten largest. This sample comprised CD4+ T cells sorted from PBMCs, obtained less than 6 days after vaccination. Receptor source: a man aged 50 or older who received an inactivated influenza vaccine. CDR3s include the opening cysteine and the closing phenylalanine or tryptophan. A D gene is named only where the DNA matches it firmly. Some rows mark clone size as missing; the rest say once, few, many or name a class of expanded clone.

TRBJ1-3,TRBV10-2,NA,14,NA,TGCGCCAGCTCCCCCGGGAACTCTGGAAACACCATATATTTT,CASSPGNSGNTIYF
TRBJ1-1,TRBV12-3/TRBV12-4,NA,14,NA,TGTGCCAGCCGTCTGGACCAGCTGAACACTGAAGCTTTCTTT,CASRLDQLNTEAFF
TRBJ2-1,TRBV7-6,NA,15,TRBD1,TGTGCCAGCAGCGCAACAGGGGCAGTCAACAATGAGCAGTTCTTC,CASSATGAVNNEQFF
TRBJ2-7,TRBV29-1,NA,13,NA,TGCAGCGTTGGGGGAGGTGGCGGGTACGAGCAGTACTTC,CSVGGGGGYEQYF
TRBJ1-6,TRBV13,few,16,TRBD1,TGTGCCAGCAGCTTCAGAACGGCAGGGGGGGATTCACCCCTCCACTTT,CASSFRTAGGDSPLHF
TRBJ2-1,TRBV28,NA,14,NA,TGTGCCAGCAGTTGGGTGGGAGGCTACAATGAGCAGTTCTTC,CASSWVGGYNEQFF
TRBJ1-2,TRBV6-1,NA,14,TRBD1,TGTGCCAGCAGTGACCGGGACAGGGACGTCGGCTACACCTTC,CASSDRDRDVGYTF
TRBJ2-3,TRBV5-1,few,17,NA,TGCGCCAGCAGCTTGGGGGCTAGCGCTGGCTTCACAGATACGCAGTATTTT,CASSLGASAGFTDTQYF
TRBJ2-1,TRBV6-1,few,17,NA,TGTGCCAGCAGTCTGCGGTTGCCTAGACAGGCCTACAATGAGCAGTTCTTC,CASSLRLPRQAYNEQFF
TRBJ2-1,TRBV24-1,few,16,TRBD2,TGTGCCACCAGTGATGCTAGCGGGGGGGCCTACAATGAGCAGTTCTTC,CATSDASGGAYNEQFF
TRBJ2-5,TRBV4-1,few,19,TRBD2,TGCGCCAGCAGCCAGACAACCGGGACTAGCGGGGGTCGCCAAGAGACCCAGTACTTC,CASSQTTGTSGGRQETQYF
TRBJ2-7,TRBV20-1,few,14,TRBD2,TGCAGTGCTAGCCCCCTAGCGGGAGTAGGCGAGCAGTACTTC,CSASPLAGVGEQYF
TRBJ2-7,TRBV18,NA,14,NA,TGTGCCAGCTCAAGGGGCAGGAGCCAGTACGAGCAGTACTTC,CASSRGRSQYEQYF
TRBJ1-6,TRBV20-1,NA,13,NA,TGCAGTGCTAATATTCGGATCTCGAGTCCCCTCCACTTT,CSANIRISSPLHF
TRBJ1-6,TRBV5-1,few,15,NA,TGCGCCAGCAGCTTGGCCACGGGGGGTAGTTCACCCCTCCACTTT,CASSLATGGSSPLHF
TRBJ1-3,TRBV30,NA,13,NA,TGTGCCTGGGGGCGGTTCGCGCAAGACACCATATATTTT,CAWGRFAQDTIYF
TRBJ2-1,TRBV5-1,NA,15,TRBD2,TGCGCCAGCAGCTTGGAGCGGGGGGGAGTTAATGAGCAGTTCTTC,CASSLERGGVNEQFF
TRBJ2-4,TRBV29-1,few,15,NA,TGCAGCGTCGGGGGGGCACAGGGGGCCAAAAACATTCAGTACTTC,CSVGGAQGAKNIQYF
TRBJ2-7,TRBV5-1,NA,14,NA,TGCGCCAGCAGCTGGTATTACAGGGACTACGAGCAGTACTTC,CASSWYYRDYEQYF
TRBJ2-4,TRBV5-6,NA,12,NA,TGTGCCAGCAGTGCTGGGATAAACATTCAGTACTTC,CASSAGINIQYF
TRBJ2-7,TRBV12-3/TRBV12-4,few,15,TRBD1,TGTGCCAGCAGTCAGACAGGGAAAACCTCCTACGAGCAGTACTTC,CASSQTGKTSYEQYF
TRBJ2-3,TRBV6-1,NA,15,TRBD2,TGTGCCAGCAGTGGGGGACTAGCGGGAACGTATACGCAGTATTTT,CASSGGLAGTYTQYF
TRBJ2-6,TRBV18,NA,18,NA,TGTGCCAGCTCACCAGTCCCTGGCACGAGCTCTGGGGCCAACGTCCTGACTTTC,CASSPVPGTSSGANVLTF
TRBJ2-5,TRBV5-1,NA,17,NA,TGCGCCAGCAGCCAAAGCGGAGGTACAAGATCTCAAGAGACCCAGTACTTC,CASSQSGGTRSQETQYF
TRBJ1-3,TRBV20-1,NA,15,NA,TGCAGTGCTAGAGATACTAGGACGGCTGGAAACACCATATATTTT,CSARDTRTAGNTIYF
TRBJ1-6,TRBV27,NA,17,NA,TGTGCCAGCAGGTGGGAGGGGACGAGCTCCTATAATTCACCCCTCCACTTT,CASRWEGTSSYNSPLHF
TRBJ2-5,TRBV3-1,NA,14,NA,TGTGCCAGCAGCCCCCAGAGTGGGGTTGAGACCCAGTACTTC,CASSPQSGVETQYF
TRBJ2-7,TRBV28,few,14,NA,TGTGCCAGCAGTTTAGAAGGGTGGGGCTACGAGCAGTACTTC,CASSLEGWGYEQYF
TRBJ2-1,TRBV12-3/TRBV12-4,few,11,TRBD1,TGTGCCAGCAGTCGGACAGGGAGATCGGTCTTC,CASSRTGRSVF
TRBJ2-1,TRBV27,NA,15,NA,TGTGCCAGCAGCGGCCGAGGACAGACCTACAATGAGCAGTTCTTC,CASSGRGQTYNEQFF
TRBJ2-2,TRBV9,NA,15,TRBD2,TGTGCCAGCAGCGTAGGAGCGGGAGGCACCGGGGAGCTGTTTTTT,CASSVGAGGTGELFF
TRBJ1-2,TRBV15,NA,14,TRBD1,TGTGCCACCTCAAAACACGGACAGGGTGGTGGCTACACCTTC,CATSKHGQGGGYTF
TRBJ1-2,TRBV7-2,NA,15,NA,TGTGCCAGCAGCTTAAAGGCCTCGGCTAACTATGGCTACACCTTC,CASSLKASANYGYTF
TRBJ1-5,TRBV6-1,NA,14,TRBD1,TGTGCCAGCAGCCGGGACAGGCTGGGGCAGCCCCAGCATTTT,CASSRDRLGQPQHF
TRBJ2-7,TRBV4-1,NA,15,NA,TGCGCCAGCAGCCAAGAGGATCTCAGGGGCTACGAGCAGTACTTC,CASSQEDLRGYEQYF
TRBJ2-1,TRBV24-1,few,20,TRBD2,TGTGCCACCAGTAAGGATAGCGGGGGCGGTTATCCCAGCTCCTACAATGAGCAGTTCTTC,CATSKDSGGGYPSSYNEQFF
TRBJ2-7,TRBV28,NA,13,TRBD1,TGTGCCAGCATCGGGACAGAGTCCTACGAGCAGTACTTC,CASIGTESYEQYF
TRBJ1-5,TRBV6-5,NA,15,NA,TGTGCCAGCAGTTACTCGATGGGGGGCAGTCAGCCCCAGCATTTT,CASSYSMGGSQPQHF
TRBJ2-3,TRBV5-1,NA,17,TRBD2,TGCGCCAGCAGCGTGGGGTCTAGCGGGAGGATCACAGATACGCAGTATTTT,CASSVGSSGRITDTQYF
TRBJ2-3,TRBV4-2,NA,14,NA,TGTGCCAGCAGCCAAGCTCCTAGCACAGATACGCAGTATTTT,CASSQAPSTDTQYF
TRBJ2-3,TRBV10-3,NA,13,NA,TGTGCCATCAGTGTCATGGGAACCGATACGCAGTATTTT,CAISVMGTDTQYF
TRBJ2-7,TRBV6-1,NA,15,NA,TGTGCCAGCAGCCCCGCAGGGGGGCCGTTATACGAGCAGTACTTC,CASSPAGGPLYEQYF
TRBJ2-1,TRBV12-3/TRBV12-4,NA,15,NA,TGTGCCAGCTCAGTTTATCCATTCTCCTACAATGAGCAGCTCTTC,CASSVYPFSYNEQLF
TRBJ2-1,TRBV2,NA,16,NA,TGTGCCAGCAGTGAAGCGCCACGCAAACACTACAATGAGCAGTTCTTC,CASSEAPRKHYNEQFF
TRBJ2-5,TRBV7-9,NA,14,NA,TGTGCCAGCAGTCCACAGCCCCCGCTAGAGGCCCAGTACTTC,CASSPQPPLEAQYF
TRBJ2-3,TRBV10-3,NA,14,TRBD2,TGTGCCATCAGTTCCGGGACTAGGTTAGATACGCAGTATTTT,CAISSGTRLDTQYF
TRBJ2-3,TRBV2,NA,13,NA,TGTGCCAGCGTCGGGACTCGCACAGATACGCAGTATTTT,CASVGTRTDTQYF
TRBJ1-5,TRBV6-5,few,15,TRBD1,TGTGCCAGCACTTCGGGACAGGGGAGCAATCAGCCCCAGCATTTT,CASTSGQGSNQPQHF
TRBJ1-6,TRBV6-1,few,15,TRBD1,TGTGCCAGCAGTGAAGCTGCGTCAGGGGGATCACCCCTCCACTTT,CASSEAASGGSPLHF
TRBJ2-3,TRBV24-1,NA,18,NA,TGTGCCACCAGTGATAGTGGCGGAAGGGATGGATACACAGATACGCAGTATTTT,CATSDSGGRDGYTDTQYF
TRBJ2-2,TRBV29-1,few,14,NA,TGCAGCGTTGGAGGGGGTCTGAACACCGGGGAGCTGTTTTTT,CSVGGGLNTGELFF
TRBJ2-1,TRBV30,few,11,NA,TGTGCCTGGAGTAAGACTAGAAGGCAGTTCTTC,CAWSKTRRQFF
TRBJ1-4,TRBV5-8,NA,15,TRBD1,TGTGCCAGCAGCTTGGTTGGAGACAGGGCAGAAAAACTGTTTTTT,CASSLVGDRAEKLFF
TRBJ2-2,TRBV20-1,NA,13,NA,TGCAGTGCTACAGTACCGGCAACCGGGGAGCTGTTTTTT,CSATVPATGELFF
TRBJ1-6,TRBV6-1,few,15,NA,TGTGCCAGCAGCCCTACAAGGCGCGCTGGATCACCCCTCCACTTT,CASSPTRRAGSPLHF
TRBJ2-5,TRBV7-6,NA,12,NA,TGTGCCAGCAGCCGCCTCTGGGAGACCCAGTACTTC,CASSRLWETQYF
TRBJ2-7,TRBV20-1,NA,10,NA,TGCAGCCCTGGAGGCGACGAGCAGTACTTC,CSPGGDEQYF